This TCR beta chain is drawn from a study of human T cells and chemical hapten exposure (dated by TCRdb to the early 2020s). Context from the whole study: For sensitization, 2% DPC in acetone was applied to a roughly 2 cm by roughly 2 cm area of upper inner arm skin. Patients additionally received weekly therapeutic DPC doses to the scalp throughout the approximately 24-week study period. Patch testing on the upper back used Finn chambers containing 0.01% DPC, with scoring done after 6 days according to International Contact Dermatitis Research Group standards. The patient cohort, mostly female, included alopecia areata with under or over 50% scalp involvement, alopecia totalis and alopecia universalis. Libraries were pooled for sequencing, and per-sample TCR yields varied mainly because of small differences in library volumes within the pool. Peripheral blood TCR repertoire changes were tracked in vivo in alopecia patients during primary and secondary sensitization to the hapten diphenylcyclopropenone (DPC). Blood samples were taken from patients before sensitization (week 0) and then at 2, 6 and about 24 weeks after DPC sensitization. Twenty-nine alopecia patients provided blood for TCR sequencing at one to four time points (pre-sensitization, 2, 6 and 24 weeks).

The CDR3 goes from the cysteine to the phenylalanine over 13 residues. The retained sequence is limited to the CDR3, 39 bases, with the frame set at the first base. V is clipped by 0 bases and J by 3 bases, and the sequence between their germline boundaries is 8 bases long. From a lookup of the germline V gene (reference sequence), CDR1 and CDR2 are DFQATT and SNEGSKA. This sample's time point label indicates: patch test 3, about 24 weeks after DPC sensitization. The sample's treatment or condition label is to be understood as: therapeutic diphenylcyclopropenone sensitization with weekly scalp DPC. Blood at each patch-test visit was drawn before the patch test was applied. Patients were considered eligible if aged 18 to 70, diagnosed with alopecia and deemed suitable for DPC therapy, and patients were excluded if pregnant. Unfractionated whole blood was collected in Tempus Blood RNA tubes, and total RNA was extracted from that blood.

Remarks on this clonotype: The antigen it recognizes is unknown. No qualities accompany the bases; no much larger clone lies one base away.

Receptor amplification or capture employed RACE. TCRdb names NextSeq 500 as the instrument used. During library preparation, unique molecular identifiers were attached to individual cDNA molecules so that TCRs could be counted in a quantitative, reproducible way. Each blood RNA sample was used to sequence both TCR alpha and TCR beta chains. The authors processed their data as follows. The median number of TCRs per sample was roughly 94,000, ranging from about 23,224 to 700,000. The Decombinator software suite was used to annotate the V, J and CDR3 of the TCR reads. For the PS versus PT1 abundance plots, all samples were subsampled to the same number of TCRs (28,000). Expanded TCRs were defined as absent before sensitization and observed at least eight times at the 2-week time point. Using fastp trimming at Q25 and MiXCR clonotype assembly, TCRdb reanalyzed the public sequencing data and kept in-frame beta chains. Identical CDR3 proteins give one entry, which carries the most common genes and DNA. The authors' filters were not applied to this entry. Recorded for this sample are about 76,000 distinct CDR3 sequences; around 13% of them occurred a single time. Together, the top ten hold 4.5% to 6% of the sample.

What the authors observed across the whole study: A positive correlation was found between the number of PT1 expanded TCRs and patch test score, with significance reached at thresholds 8, 16 and 32 but not 4. Compared with pre-sensitization or healthy control sets, expanded TCRs formed significantly more large CDR3 similarity clusters, which is consistent with antigen-driven responses. Alopecia, a presumed autoimmune disease, was present in all patients, so the immune response of the patients might differ from that of healthy individuals. Repeated subsampling changed both the strength of the expansion versus patch-test correlation and the threshold at which that correlation became significant. The number of TCRs above 1 in 1000 frequency did not change with DPC sensitization; there was no evidence of global repertoire structure alterations.

The material sequenced was whole blood, taken in connection with sensitization to the hapten diphenylcyclopropenone (DPC). This receptor chain uses TRBV20-1 and TRBJ1-1, with no D gene named confidently. The sequence came from a woman aged 50 to 60 with alopecia areata. Some clones in this sample may be carry-over from other donors' samples. The CDR3 protein is CSARDQGYTEAFF. The DNA sequence reads TGCAGTGCTAGAGATCAAGGGTACACTGAAGCTTTCTTT.